Below, 20 T cell receptor beta chains from the same sample are listed, as sequenced in a study of shared clonotypes between healthy human individuals. This table comes from immunoSEQ multiplex PCR, and its TCRdb copy is limited to in-frame clones, with some not included. The sample includes approximately 980,000 clones, more than 75% of them seen just once. The sequenced material came from memory CD4+ T cells sorted from blood. Subset given: CD45RA-negative fraction. All receptors come from a man aged 18 to 30 in good health.

A word on this clone: At the DNA level, this CDR3 is encoded by other sequences in the same sample as well. This sequence joins TRBV2 and TRBJ1-2; no clear D. Germline CDR1 SNHLY, CDR2 FYNNEI. V lost 3 bases, J lost 1 base, and 3 bases lay in between. There are 12 residues in the CDR3. The CDR3, as DNA: TGTGCCAGCAGTGAGGTTAACTATGGCTACACCTTC. It specifies CASSEVNYGYTF.

The J gene is TRBJ2-2, the V gene TRBV7-2, with TRBD2 matching 12 bases. The CDR3 is 19 amino acids. CDR1 is SGHTA and CDR2 is FQGNSA in the germline V gene. Trimming at V came to 2 bases and at J to 8 bases, leaving 15 bases not matched to a gene. In nucleotides, the CDR3 is TGTGCCAGCAGCTTAATCAGCCCCCGGACTAGCGGGGCCAGGGGGGAGCTGTTTTTT. Its protein is CASSLISPRTSGARGELFF.

A word on this clone: A much larger clonotype is one base distant, so this may be a read error. Other DNA sequences of this sample code for an identical CDR3. This chain links TRBV27 with TRBJ2-3; maybe TRBD1 (5 bases). CDR1 MNHEY and CDR2 SMNVEV come from the germline V gene (reference sequence). The CDR3 is 11 residues long. Trimming pared 4 bases from V and 6 bases from J, leaving 5 bases between. CDR3 sequence (DNA): TGTGCCAGCAGTTGGGGCGATACGCAGTATTTT. Translated: CASSWGDTQYF.

On this clone: Within the sample, other DNA sequences also encode this same CDR3. The chain employs TRBV28 and TRBJ1-3, with 9 nucleotides matching TRBD1. The CDR3 is 15 residues long. V shed 5 bases and J 2 bases; nucleotides not matched to a gene: 4. Germline CDR1 and CDR2: MDHEN and SYDVKM. CDR3 coding DNA: TGTGCCAGCAGTCTCACAGGGGGCACTGGAAACACCATATATTTT. As protein: CASSLTGGTGNTIYF.

V gene TRBV7-9 combines with J gene TRBJ2-7; 11 nucleotides line up with TRBD1. V dropped 5 bases and J dropped 5; count of bases not matched to a gene: 14. CDR1 SEHNR and CDR2 FQNEAQ come from the germline V gene (reference sequence). CDR3 size: 17 residues. The CDR3 is CASSQRPPGQGGHEQYF. CDR3 coding DNA: TGTGCCAGCAGCCAGCGCCCTCCGGGACAGGGGGGGCACGAGCAGTACTTC.

The chain links TRBV7-2 to TRBJ2-3, with 7 positions matching TRBD2. The CDR3 spans 15 residues. From germline, CDR1 is SGHTA and CDR2 FQGNSA. V shed 4 bases and J 0 bases; nucleotides not matched to a gene: 4. CDR3 region: CASSSSGTSTDTQYF. CDR3 sequence (DNA): TGTGCCAGCAGCTCTAGCGGAACTAGCACAGATACGCAGTATTTT.

Points on this clone: A much larger clone lies one base from this, so it may be a read error. V and J are TRBV9 and TRBJ2-7; 8 bases are shared with TRBD1. This CDR3 contains 14 residues. The germline gives CDR1 SGDLS, CDR2 YYNGEE. The CDR3 spells CANSVQGASNEQYF. The CDR3 nucleotides are TGTGCCAACAGCGTTCAGGGGGCTTCGAACGAGCAGTACTTC.

The chain joins TRBV11-2 to TRBJ2-1; 7 nucleotides agree with TRBD2. This CDR3 is 17 amino acids long. Germline loops: CDR1 SGHAT, CDR2 FQNNGV. Trimming took 1 base from V and 5 from J; bases not matched to a gene: 11. As DNA, the CDR3 is TGTGCCAGCAGCTTAGGTACCTACCTCGGGAGGAACAATGAGCAGTTCTTC. As protein: CASSLGTYLGRNNEQFF.

A note on this clone: Other DNA variants within this sample encode the same CDR3. The rearrangement uses TRBV2 and TRBJ2-7, with D maybe TRBD2 (5 bases). Germline V lookup: CDR1 SNHLY, CDR2 FYNNEI. Trimming removed 4 bases at V and 4 bases at J, with 5 bases between. The CDR3 extends over 11 amino acids. The CDR3, as DNA: TGTGCCAGCAGTGGGGAGTACGAGCAGTACTTC. Protein sequence: CASSGEYEQYF.

CDR3 sequence (DNA): TGTGCCTGGAGCGCAGGGGTTAGCAATCAGCCCCAGCATTTT. The encoded protein is CAWSAGVSNQPQHF. The V and J genes are TRBV30 and TRBJ1-5, with D possibly matching TRBD1 (6 bases). CDR1 is GTSNPN and CDR2 is SVGIG in the germline V gene (reference sequence). V lost 3 bases to trimming and J lost 0 bases, with 9 bases between them. The CDR3 covers 14 residues.

The V and J genes are TRBV18 and TRBJ1-5, with no clear D. Trimming pared 4 bases from V and 4 bases from J, leaving 14 bases between. Germline V gene sequence: CDR1 KGHSH, CDR2 LQKENI. This CDR3 comprises 15 residues. The CDR3 DNA reads as TGTGCCAGCTCACTCGGGGAGTGGGTAAATCAGCCCCAGCATTTT. Amino acid sequence: CASSLGEWVNQPQHF.

The chain is built from TRBV9 and TRBJ2-3; no clear D. Per the germline V gene, CDR1 is SGDLS and CDR2 is YYNGEE. The CDR3 runs 15 residues. V was cut by 4 bases and J by 7 bases, with 19 bases left in between. The CDR3 protein is CASSPTPRAPNTQYF. CDR3 DNA: TGTGCCAGCAGCCCGACCCCCCGGGCCCCGAATACGCAGTATTTT.

With regard to this clone: The sample contains more than one DNA sequence encoding this CDR3. J is TRBJ1-1 and V is TRBV28, with D possibly matching TRBD1 (5 bases). V was pared by 2 bases and J by 7 bases, with 8 bases between. This CDR3 has 12 residues. Germline CDR1 MDHEN, CDR2 SYDVKM. The CDR3 loop reads CASSLTGSEAFF. The CDR3 nucleotides are TGTGCCAGCAGTTTAACAGGAAGTGAAGCTTTCTTT.

The chain carries TRBV27 and TRBJ1-6; tentative D call: TRBD1 (5 bases). Germline CDR1 and CDR2: MNHEY and SMNVEV (reference sequence). Trimming took off 5 bases at V and 16 bases at J, with 18 bases between the two ends. The CDR3 totals 13 residues. In DNA form, the CDR3 reads TGTGCCAGCAGTCCCCTCCCCGGGACCGAACTCCACTTT. This translates into CASSPLPGTELHF.

The chain carries TRBV18 and TRBJ1-2; weak D call: TRBD1 (5 bases). The length of the CDR3 is 14 residues. Germline CDR1 reads KGHSH; CDR2 reads LQKENI. V lost 5 bases and J lost 6, with 16 bases in between. The CDR3 loop is CASSNPDTLHGYTF. In DNA form, the CDR3 reads TGTGCCAGCTCAAACCCGGACACACTACATGGCTACACCTTC.

The chain links TRBV4-1 to TRBJ2-1; a possible D gene is TRBD1 (7 bases). Germline CDR1 reads MGHRA; CDR2 reads YSYEKL. V was cut by 8 bases and J by 3 bases, with 20 bases left in between. The CDR3 has 16 residues. The CDR3 is CASRVRAGQSYNEQFF. The CDR3 DNA reads as TGCGCCAGCCGCGTAAGGGCGGGACAGAGCTACAATGAGCAGTTCTTC.

The chain recombines TRBV5-4 with TRBJ1-1, with D maybe TRBD1 (5 bases). V lost 0 bases to trimming and J lost 11 bases, with 11 bases between them. CDR1 SGHNT and CDR2 YYREEE come from the germline V gene (reference sequence). The CDR3 contains 12 residues. The CDR3 sequence: CASSLDAGVAFF. CDR3 DNA: TGTGCCAGCAGCTTGGACGCGGGGGTTGCTTTCTTT.

The chain carries TRBV7-8 and TRBJ2-7; D call uncertain. The CDR3 sequence is 15 residues long. V gave up 3 bases and J gave up 4 bases, with 16 bases separating them. Germline-derived CDR1 and CDR2 are SGHVS and FQNEAQ. The CDR3: CASSFAVDPRYEQYF. The CDR3 DNA reads TGTGCCAGCAGCTTTGCAGTAGATCCAAGATACGAGCAGTACTTC.

The rearrangement links TRBV9 to TRBJ2-7; 8 bases agree with TRBD1. This CDR3 spans 15 amino acids. Trimming at V came to 3 bases and at J to 0 bases, leaving 5 bases not matched to a gene. The germline CDR1 and CDR2 sequences are SGDLS and YYNGEE. The CDR3 is CASSGGTGRSYEQYF. The CDR3 region has the DNA TGTGCCAGCAGCGGCGGGACAGGCCGCTCCTACGAGCAGTACTTC.

This rearrangement joins TRBV6-1 to TRBJ2-7; TRBD2 matches 8 bases. The CDR3 covers 14 residues. V lost 10 bases to trimming and J lost 4 bases; unmatched junction nucleotides: 12. Germline lookup yields CDR1 MNHNS and CDR2 SASEGT. The CDR3 DNA is TGTGCCACCCAAGAAAGCGGGGGAGGATACGAGCAGTACTTC. Translating gives CATQESGGGYEQYF.